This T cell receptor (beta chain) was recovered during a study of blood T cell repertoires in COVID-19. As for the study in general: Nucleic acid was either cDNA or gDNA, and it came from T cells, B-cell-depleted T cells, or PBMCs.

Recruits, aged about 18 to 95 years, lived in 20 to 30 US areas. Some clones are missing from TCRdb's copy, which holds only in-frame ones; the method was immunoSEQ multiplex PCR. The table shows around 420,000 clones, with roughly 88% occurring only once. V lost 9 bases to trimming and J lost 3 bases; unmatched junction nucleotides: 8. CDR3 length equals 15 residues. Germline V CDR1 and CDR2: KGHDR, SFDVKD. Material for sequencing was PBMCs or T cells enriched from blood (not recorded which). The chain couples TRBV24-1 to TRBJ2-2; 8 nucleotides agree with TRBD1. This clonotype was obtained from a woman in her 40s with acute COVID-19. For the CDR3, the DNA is TGTGCCACCGGAAAAAAGACAGGGGACACCGGGGAGCTGTTTTTT. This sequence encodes CATGKKTGDTGELFF.